This T cell receptor (beta chain) is drawn from a study of T cells in Graves' hyperthyroidism and ophthalmopathy. The germline V gene encodes CDR1 MNHEY and CDR2 SMNVEV (reference sequence). The V end lost 8 bases, the J end lost 3 bases, and 20 bases lay between the germline ends. The CDR3 sequence is 15 residues long. RNA transcripts were the template for amplifying TCR beta CDR3 regions. TCR CDR3 underwent first-round RT-PCR with the HTBI primer set. TCRdb re-called the multiplex PCR reads with MiXCR, one entry per CDR3 protein. Among roughly 630,000 distinct CDR3 sequences listed, about a sixth were seen once.

This receptor was taken from a woman in her 30s with Graves' hyperthyroidism. The specimen sequenced was blood. The gene calls are TRBV27 and TRBJ2-7; TRBD1 might be the D (6 bases). The CDR3 reads CASSYSSTGIYEQYF. DNA for the CDR3: TGTGCCAGCTCTTACTCGTCTACAGGGATCTACGAGCAGTACTTC.